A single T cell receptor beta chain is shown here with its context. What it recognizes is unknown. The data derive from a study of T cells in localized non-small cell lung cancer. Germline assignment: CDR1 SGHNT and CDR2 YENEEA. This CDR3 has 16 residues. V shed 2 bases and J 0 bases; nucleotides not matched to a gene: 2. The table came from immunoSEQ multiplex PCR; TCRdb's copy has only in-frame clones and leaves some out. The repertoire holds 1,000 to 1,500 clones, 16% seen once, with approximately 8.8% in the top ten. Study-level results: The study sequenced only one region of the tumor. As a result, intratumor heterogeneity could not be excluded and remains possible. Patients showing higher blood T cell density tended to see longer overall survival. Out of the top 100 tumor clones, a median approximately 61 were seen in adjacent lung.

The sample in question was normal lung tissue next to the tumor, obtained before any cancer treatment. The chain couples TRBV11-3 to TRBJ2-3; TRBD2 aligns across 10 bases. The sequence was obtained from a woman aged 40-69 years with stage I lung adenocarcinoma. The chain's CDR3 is CASSLTSGVSTDTQYF. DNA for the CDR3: TGTGCCAGCAGCTTAACTAGCGGGGTGAGCACAGATACGCAGTATTTT.